A single sample gave rise to the 3 T cell receptor beta chains below, sequenced in a study of T cells in women clearing cervical HPV infection. Clones were sequenced by immunoSEQ multiplex PCR, and TCRdb holds only the in-frame ones, with some missing. The data show around 23,000 clones, and the top ten clones hold roughly 24%. The sequenced sample consisted of blood buffy coat. These receptor sequences come from a woman between 18 and 69 years old with a cervical HPV16 infection that either progressed to CIN3+ or cleared (not recorded which).

Remarks on this clone: The read ends 3 residues shy of where the CDR3 ends; the end is completed using the germline J gene. The J gene is TRBJ2-7, the V gene TRBV19; 8 nucleotides align to TRBD1. Germline CDR1 and CDR2: LNHDA and SQIVND (reference sequence). The CDR3 spans 13 residues. Trimming removed 5 bases from V and 6 bases from J; junction bases left unmatched: 6. CDR3 DNA, as far as it was read: TGTGCCAGTAGTTCGCAGGGGGCGGTCGAG. Translating it yields CASSSQGAVE. The full CDR3 reads CASSSQGAVEQYF.

To note about this clone: The read ends 3 residues early relative to the CDR3; the germline J gene fills the gap. The chain links TRBV19 to TRBJ2-3; D gene ambiguous. The CDR3 is made up of 16 amino acids. The ends were cut back, 3 bases at V and 1 base at J, with 14 bases in the middle. Germline values: CDR1 LNHDA, CDR2 SQIVND (reference sequence). The CDR3 region is CASSIDNFYRTDTQYF. CDR3 DNA, as far as it was read: TGTGCCAGTAGTATCGACAATTTTTATCGCACAGATACG.

In the case of this clone: The CDR3 end falls 3 residues outside the read, so it is completed with the germline J gene. The V and J genes are TRBV5-1 and TRBJ1-1; 9 bases fit TRBD1. The CDR3 contains 13 residues. Looked up from germline, CDR1 is SGHRS and CDR2 is YFSETQ. CDR3 DNA, as far as it was read: TGCGCCAGCAGCCAAGAGGGACAGGGCGCA. Protein: CASSQEGQGA. The full CDR3 protein is CASSQEGQGAAFF.